The entry that follows covers one T cell receptor beta chain sequence. Its recognized antigen is unknown. No base qualities exist here, and no much larger clone lies one base off it. The data were taken from a study of T cell responses to AZD1222 COVID-19 vaccine (dated by TCRdb to the early 2020s). Background for the entire study: TCR sequencing was performed for roughly 240 trial participants, of whom about 210 were given two doses of AZD1222 and around 25 were given two doses of MenACWY control vaccine. Trial participants were enrolled by age into 18-55, 56-69 and 70-plus year subgroups, with around 140, 26 and 57 TCR-sequenced participants respectively. General conclusions and limits of the study: The vaccine-associated CD4 TCRs covered the entire spike protein, and the dominant responses fell in regions 160-218 and 743-854. After two AZD1222 doses, spike-specific TCR breadth and depth were significantly higher than at day 0 and than in MenACWY recipients. Participants were mostly white British and included more females than males, and it was suggested by the authors that clonal diversity may have been underestimated. Reportedly, close to half of the unique spike-specific TCRs recognized epitopes lying outside the regions that are mutated in the B.1.351 and B.1.1.7 variants. Because no day 14 peak-response samples were available, the repertoires could be characterized only after the peak T cell response. In the small 56-69-year group, the increase in depth fell short of significance, most likely because of low power. Conclusions about previously exposed vaccinees are limited, since just a handful of AZD1222 recipients were seropositive for SARS-CoV-2 at baseline.

The CDR3 regions of human TCRbeta chains were analyzed by immunosequencing. As for the authors' bioinformatics: TCRs in the repertoires were matched against a reference library of SARS-CoV-2-specific TCRs that had been generated with the MIRA antigen-specificity platform. Breadth was defined as the fraction of unique TCRs that were SARS-CoV-2-associated, and depth was defined as the fraction of total T cells that were SARS-CoV-2-associated. Using the MIRA data, each spike-specific TCR was mapped to the spike region that the TCR reacts to and placed in a CD4 or CD8 class. Log10-transformed breadth and depth values were compared by one-way ANOVA with Sidak's multiple comparisons tests. Not all clones reach the TCRdb copy of this immuneACCESS table, which keeps in-frame sequences only. Checked studies attribute under half of the gap to unresolved V genes and leave the rest unexplained. The V and J calls and the clone size are those of that table, but D and trimming were determined from the DNA. The sample table records about 130,000 clones; approximately 85% of these occur just once. Approximately 4.4% of the sample goes to the ten largest clones.

The intended sense of this specimen's time point label: about 28 days (+/-7) after the second vaccine dose. AZD1222 recipients with second doses at about 4 weeks or about 12 weeks were pooled, because spike-specific TCR depth and breadth did not differ between schedules. The vaccinee samples were drawn from two UK trials, COV001 and COV002, one of which was a single-blind randomized controlled phase 2/3 trial testing AZD1222 (ChAdOx1 nCoV-19) in healthy adults. For TCRbeta chain sequencing, PBMC samples were collected from trial participants at day 0 and at day 28 after the second dose. According to the germline V gene, CDR1 reads LGHNA and CDR2 reads YNFKEQ. From cysteine to phenylalanine, the CDR3 is 16 amino acids long. The only DNA kept is the CDR3, 48 bases in frame from the first base. The germline V end is reduced by 0 bases and the J end by 3 bases; junction bases left unmatched: 5.

Rearrangement joined TRBV4-2 to TRBJ1-3, and 7 junctional nucleotides match TRBD1. Sequenced material: peripheral blood, taken 28 days after the second AZD1222 dose. The TCR was taken from an adult who received the AZD1222 COVID-19 vaccine. The DNA sequence is TGTGCCAGCAGCCAAGATTTAGGGGACAGTGGAAACACCATATATTTT. Translated, it reads CASSQDLGDSGNTIYF.